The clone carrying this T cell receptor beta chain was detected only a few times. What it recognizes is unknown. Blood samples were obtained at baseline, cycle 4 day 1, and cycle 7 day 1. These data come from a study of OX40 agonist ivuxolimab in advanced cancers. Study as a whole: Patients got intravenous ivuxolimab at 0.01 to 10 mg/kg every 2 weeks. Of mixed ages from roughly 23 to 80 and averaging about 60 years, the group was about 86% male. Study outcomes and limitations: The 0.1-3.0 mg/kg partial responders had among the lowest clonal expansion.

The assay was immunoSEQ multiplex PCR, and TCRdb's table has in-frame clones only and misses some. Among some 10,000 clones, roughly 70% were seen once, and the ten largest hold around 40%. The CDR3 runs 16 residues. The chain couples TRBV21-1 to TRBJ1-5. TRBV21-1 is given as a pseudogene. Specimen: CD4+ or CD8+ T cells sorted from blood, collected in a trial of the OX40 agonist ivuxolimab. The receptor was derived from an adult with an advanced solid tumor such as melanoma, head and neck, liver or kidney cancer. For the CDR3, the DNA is TGTGCCAGCAGCAAAAAGGGCGGGGACAGCAATCAGCCCCAGCATTTT. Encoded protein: CASSKKGGDSNQPQHF.